This T cell receptor beta chain was sequenced in a study of shared clonotypes between healthy human individuals. The CDR3 is 11 residues long. Germline values: CDR1 SGHNT, CDR2 YYREEE (reference sequence). Trimming stripped 10 bases from V and 5 bases from J, with 12 bases between. For this clone: Its specificity is unknown.

Notes on the study in general: How much donors shared clonotypes was expected to be affected by sequencing depth.

Repertoires were generated with immunoSEQ multiplex PCR, while TCRdb's copy carries only in-frame clones and drops some. Seen here are fewer than 3 million clones, about 90% observed once, and the top ten hold around 0.4%. This sequence originates from a man between 18 and 35 years old in good health. Some clones in this sample may be carry-over from other donors' samples. Sequences were obtained from naive CD4+ T cells from PBMCs. Regarding subset: CD45RA+ positively selected. The rearrangement joins TRBV5-4 to TRBJ2-5; no clear D gene. The CDR3 loop is CAARAGETQYF. CDR3 nucleotides: TGTGCCGCAAGGGCTGGGGAGACCCAGTACTTC.